This T cell receptor beta chain emerged from a study of blood T cell repertoires in COVID-19. Study-level background: Acute and convalescent COVID-19 specimens originated in the United States, Italy and Spain. The cDNA or gDNA used as material had been derived from T cells, B-cell-depleted T cells, or PBMCs.

In the authors' workflow: Amplification with reference gene primers provided the estimates of nucleated cell counts. Profiled with immunoSEQ multiplex PCR; TCRdb holds only in-frame clones, not every one. V, J and clone size are taken as reported in that table, and D and trimming were inferred from the DNA itself. The data show 60,000 to 75,000 clones, roughly 86% seen once. The germline CDR1 and CDR2 sequences are LNHDA and SQIVND (reference sequence). J was trimmed by 0 bases and V by 5 bases; bases with no gene match: 8. The CDR3 loop spans 18 amino acids. V gene TRBV19 combines with J gene TRBJ2-6; TRBD1 matches 9 bases. This TCR came from a man aged 65 to 85 with active COVID-19. Sample: peripheral blood. The DNA of the CDR3 is TGTGCCAGTAGTGCGGGGACAGGGACGGGCTCTGGGGCCAACGTCCTGACTTTC. The encoded protein is CASSAGTGTGSGANVLTF.